Below, one TCR beta chain is given with its context. Antigen specificity is unknown. The CDR3 covers 13 residues. Germline V gene lookup returns CDR1 SGHTS and CDR2 YDEGEE. V lost 4 bases, J lost 3 bases, and 10 bases lay in between. In the PCR, 60 Vbeta and 13 Jbeta primers were used. Generated by immunoSEQ multiplex PCR, the TCRdb table keeps only in-frame clones and is missing some. The sample contains roughly 110,000 clones, about 70% of which appear only once. This sample was taken from a study of cytomegalovirus exposure and HLA in healthy donors. Whole-study findings and limits: Donor immune exposure was known only as CMV serostatus. It was fewer than 200 TCR beta chains that were listed as cytomegalovirus-associated. As was reported, the HLA-A and HLA-B alleles of most subjects were accurately predicted from TCR beta sequences. Prior analysis indicated that the majority of TCR beta V segments exhibited productivity approximately 87% or approximately 30% of the time.

The V gene is TRBV5-8, the J gene TRBJ1-2, with D perhaps matching TRBD1 (6 bases). Specimen: PBMCs. The clonotype was recovered from a woman aged 25 to 39 in good health and CMV-seronegative. This chain's CDR3 is CASSLTGDYGYTF. The DNA of the CDR3 is TGTGCCAGCAGCCTGACAGGTGACTATGGCTACACCTTC.